This T cell receptor (beta chain) was captured by sequencing in a study of T cells in Graves' hyperthyroidism and ophthalmopathy (dated by TCRdb to between 2019 and 2020). As for the study more broadly: Peripheral blood was collected at initial diagnosis, before any treatment. Whether ophthalmopathy could be predicted prospectively was tested in an independent validation cohort made up of roughly 19 hyperthyroidism patients plus 17 patients who later progressed to ophthalmopathy. Following sampling, methimazole starting at 30 mg daily was given to hyperthyroidism patients, and high-dose intravenous methylprednisolone was given to ophthalmopathy patients. In addition, the study compared T-cell repertoires in thyroid tissue and in blood from about 6 Graves' hyperthyroidism patients. The 100 discovery patients were randomly split 7:3 into training and test sets. A discovery cohort of roughly 100 patients, 43 with Graves' ophthalmopathy and about 60 with stable Graves' hyperthyroidism, was used to find distinguishing TCR V-J signatures. The paper describes TCR Vbeta CDR3 sequencing of more than 120 peripheral blood samples, made up of 43 ophthalmopathy patients, approximately 76 hyperthyroidism patients and roughly 17 progressor patients.

Many counts were recorded for this clonotype. Its antigen has not been determined. Base qualities were left out, and no much larger clone turns up one base away. The TCR beta CDR3 regions were amplified from RNA transcripts. The TCR CDR3 was subjected to a first round of RT-PCR using the HTBI primer set and the Qiagen OneStep RT-PCR kit. Libraries were constructed in a second round of multiplex PCR, after which size selection and purification were carried out. Libraries were sequenced paired-end with 100 bp reads on an Illumina HiSeq2000. The paper's processing steps were these. Raw data were processed with SOAPnuke, discarding reads with adapters, uncalled bases, mean Phred below 15, or no exact constant-primer or identifier match. COPE v1.2.5 was used to merge high-quality paired reads, and clonotypes were defined as unique nucleotide sequences. MiTCR v1.1 was used to align the clonotypes against IMGT TRBV, TRBD and TRBJ reference segments. The analysis included only V-J combinations with a frequency above 0.0001, which together covered more than 98% of the repertoires. A TCS score was defined as the ratio between F50 (clonal expansion) and ExV (chaos), using BLOSUM62-based TCRdist between CDR3 peptides within each V-J. Welch's t-statistics and random forest reduced around 510 V-J features to roughly 13, which were used in a naive Bayes classifier (R e1071). TCRdb reanalyzed the raw reads on its own, using fastp at Q25 for trimming and MiXCR for clone calling, and kept in-frame beta chains. Each CDR3 protein appears once, grouped with its most common genes and DNA. These V and J calls derive from TCRdb rather than the authors' analysis. This sample comprises 310,000 or so distinct CDR3 sequences, more than 15% of them detected only once. Just over 55% of the sample is in the top ten clones.

Between the V and J ends, shortened by 5 bases and 1 base respectively, the junction contains 16 bases. The CDR1 and CDR2 encoded by the germline V gene are SGHTA and FQGTGA. Counted from cysteine to phenylalanine, this CDR3 has 16 amino acids. The retained sequence is limited to the CDR3, 48 bases, with the frame set at the first base. Ophthalmopathy patients had moderately to severely active disease, Clinical Activity Score of at least 3, NOSPECS grade of at least 4, and duration under 3 months. Any patient with an uncontrolled infection, another autoimmune disease, pregnancy or lactation was excluded. Clinical symptoms, serum thyroxine and TRAb, thyroid ultrasound, and orbital computed tomography formed the basis for the diagnoses. PBMCs were isolated from about 9 ml of fresh peripheral blood by Ficoll-Paque density gradient centrifugation. Trizol reagent was used to extract total RNA, and RNA quality was then checked on an Agilent 2100 Bioanalyzer.

The investigation overall reported the following: A model built on a 13 V-J signature distinguished ophthalmopathy from stable hyperthyroidism, reaching 85% to 90% sensitivity and 81.08% specificity in cross-validation and 80%/75% in testing. Blood samples also contained most of the expanded thyroid clonotypes (frequency above 0.001), which suggests that blood repertoires may reflect thyroid immune responses. No statistical method was used to set the sample size in advance, and investigators knew the group allocation. In validation, progression to ophthalmopathy was predicted by the model with 70.59% sensitivity and approximately 78% specificity, a median of approximately 6.5 months before onset.

This receptor was obtained from a woman aged 55-70 years with Graves' ophthalmopathy. The receptor chain draws on TRBV7-3 and TRBJ2-3; the D region possibly corresponds to TRBD1 (6 bases align). What was sequenced was blood. The bases read TGTGCCAGCAGCCTCAGGGGAATGATTCGCACAGATACGCAGTATTTT. This translates into CASSLRGMIRTDTQYF.